This TCR beta chain was recorded in a study of beta chain features in type 1 diabetes. On the study more broadly: Similarity in age, gender and cell yields was seen between patients and healthy donors. Notes on the study in general: Type 1 diabetes patients had TCRB CDR3s that were shorter (moderately but significantly so) in all four CD4+ subsets. Here, the possible influence of HLA type (on TCRB rearrangement) remained unresolved.

Expressed TCRB transcripts were sequenced after all isolated RNA was converted to cDNA. Here immunoSEQ multiplex PCR was the method, and the copy in TCRdb shows in-frame clones only, minus some. The sample contains about 390,000 clones, about 10% of which appear only once. Sampling consisted of one heparinised blood draw per donor, averaging about 116 mL. CD45RO/CCR7/CD25/CD127/CD95/CD27 staining was used to isolate CD4+ naive, central memory, regulatory and stem cell-like memory cells by sorting. A word on this clone: Its cognate antigen is unknown.

CDR1 and CDR2 from the germline V gene are SNHLY and FYNNEI. The CDR3 loop spans 14 amino acids. The J segment lost 6 bases and the V segment lost 2 bases, leaving 3 bases of the junction unmatched. The clonotype originates from a young man with type 1 diabetes. The sample taken for sequencing was central memory CD4+ T cells from blood. V is TRBV2 and J is TRBJ1-5; 8 bases align to TRBD1. CDR3 amino acids: CASSENRGGQPQHF. The CDR3 DNA is TGTGCCAGCAGTGAAAACAGGGGGGGTCAGCCCCAGCATTTT.